What follows is one T cell receptor (beta chain) and its context. The antigen is not known. Assay: immunoSEQ multiplex PCR; the TCRdb copy retains only in-frame clones and omits some. The sample has a few hundred thousand clones, around 92% seen once. The entry originates in a study of Ad26.COV2.S vaccination and SARS-CoV-2 variants. Whole-study findings and limits: CD8+ and CD4+ T cells specific for spike reportedly responded with substantial breadth after vaccination. Placebo recipients had lower spike-specific TCR breadth than vaccine recipients.

As to treatment: around 19 received Ad26.COV2.S at low or high dose, single or two shots; 5 received placebo; per-sample allocation not given. Sampling was done on day 63 after the first vaccine or placebo injection. The germline V and J ends were trimmed by 1 base and 6 bases, with 7 bases remaining between them. The CDR3 sequence is 13 residues long. Per germline, CDR1 LGHDT and CDR2 YNNKEL (reference sequence). Here the sequenced sample was peripheral blood, taken in a trial of Ad26.COV2.S vaccine versus placebo. The rearrangement joins TRBV3-1 (or the pseudogene TRBV3-2) to TRBJ2-1; D not resolved. This clonotype was obtained from a person aged 18-65 years who received the Ad26.COV2.S COVID-19 vaccine or a placebo. This CDR3 reads CASSQALFNEQFF. CDR3 DNA: TGTGCCAGCAGCCAAGCTCTCTTCAATGAGCAGTTCTTC.